The present T cell receptor beta chain was sequenced within a study of shared clonotypes between healthy human individuals (dated by TCRdb to about 2020). With respect to the entire study: Three men and a couple of women, aged 18 to 49 years, made up the cohort. For each donor, CD4 naive and CD4 memory were each run on three plates, CD8 naive on two plates, and CD8 memory on one plate. Blood TCR repertoires of roughly five healthy adults were deeply sequenced to estimate repertoire size and the extent of clonotype sharing between individuals. To increase sequencing depth and limit assay-specific biases, different laboratories used diverse techniques to prepare libraries and sequence TCR repertoires. Each donor's leukapheresis produced roughly between roughly 0.85 and 10 billion PBMCs. Study-wide conclusions, independent of this receptor: Sharing across a few donors was observed for approximately 5% of naive CD4, 3% to 4% of naive CD8, roughly 2.4% of memory CD4, and around 0.4% of memory CD8 clonotypes. Based on pairwise subsampling, the degree of clonotype sharing among donors was expected to be affected by sequencing depth. Larger estimated clonotype richness was generally found for naive subsets than for memory subsets. Because the study included a small number of donors, the genetic and exposure-history diversity represented was limited. Clonotypes shared by all four sorted-subset donors showed higher generation probabilities than non-shared clonotypes. Rarefaction of sorted-subset datasets indicated incomplete sequencing despite the large sequencing depth. Only blood was sampled, and tissue TCR repertoires likely differ from those in blood.

Using the deep immunoSEQ assay, multiplex PCR amplified TCR CDR3 regions from genomic DNA. Extracted genomic DNA from each cell subset was distributed evenly across all wells of several immunoSEQ 96-well plates, and each plate was treated as a replicate. For sorted subsets, around 200 ng genomic DNA, equal to tens of thousands of T cell genomes, was loaded into each replicate PCR. Purified libraries were measured with a Qubit 3.0 fluorometer, size-checked on a Bioanalyzer 2100, and measured again with the KAPA Library Quantification kit. Every immunoSEQ 96-well plate was sequenced on a separate single-read 150-cycle Illumina NextSeq 550 flow cell. In the original analysis: Because only junctional sequences without quality scores were contained in the immunoSEQ output, filtering matching that applied to full-length reads could not be performed. To assign V/J genes and CDR3, sequences were annotated using PyIR, a Python wrapper for IgBLAST v1.9, with IMGT germline references. Reads were filtered out if the reads had weak V/J assignments (E-value above 1e-6), no CDR3, stop codons, out-of-frame junctions, or ambiguous translated residues. A V3J clonotype was defined by an identical inferred V gene, J gene, and CDR3 amino acid sequence. To compute the percentage overlap between repertoires, the number of shared unique clonotypes was divided by the size of the smaller repertoire. Repertoire richness was assessed with RTK rarefaction, the Chao1 estimator, and Recon v2.1 estimates of unobserved clonotypes. OLGA was used to compute generation probabilities for all TCRbeta clonotypes that the gDNA method yielded from a few donors. This immuneACCESS table, as held by TCRdb, lists in-frame sequences with V and J called but not all clones. Of the missing ones, under half trace to an unresolved V gene in checked studies; the others have no known cause. V, J and clone size derive from that table, while D and trimming were established from the DNA sequence. In all, the sample holds fewer than 1.4 million clones, and roughly 74% of those were seen once. Roughly 0.57% of the sample rests with the top ten.

The germline V gene provides CDR1 ENHRY and CDR2 SYGVKD. Deletion took 4 bases off V and 2 bases off J, with a span of 15 bases between the germline ends. The CDR3 runs 16 residues from the cysteine to the phenylalanine. The entry retains the CDR3 DNA only, 48 bases that are in frame from base 1. Points on this clone: Its antigen is still unknown. Base qualities are not provided; no much larger clone lies one nucleotide away.

The donors were healthy, HIV-negative adults who had no recently reported acute infections or vaccinations. Every donor was a Caucasian adult living in Nashville, Tennessee, USA. CD4+ T cells were enriched by magnetic negative selection; naive cells were then positively selected on CD45RA, and the negative fraction formed the memory subset. Blood was obtained by leukapheresis, after which PBMCs were separated by Ficoll-Histopaque density gradient centrifugation and cryopreserved in liquid nitrogen vapor phase. Analytical flow cytometry was used to check the purity and quantity of every magnetically sorted T cell population. Genomic DNA was isolated from each sorted fraction and quantified by UV absorbance on a Nanodrop 2000c.

Specimen: memory CD4+ T cells from PBMCs. The sample's cell subset or site label, decoded: CD45RA-negative fraction. Recombination linked TRBV10-3 to TRBJ1-5, with the D gene uncertain. This receptor was taken from a man younger than 30 in good health. Some clones in this sample may be carry-over from other donors' samples. Here the CDR3 is given as CAISGIPIGGNQPQHF. The bases read TGTGCCATCAGTGGTATCCCTATCGGGGGCAATCAGCCCCAGCATTTT.